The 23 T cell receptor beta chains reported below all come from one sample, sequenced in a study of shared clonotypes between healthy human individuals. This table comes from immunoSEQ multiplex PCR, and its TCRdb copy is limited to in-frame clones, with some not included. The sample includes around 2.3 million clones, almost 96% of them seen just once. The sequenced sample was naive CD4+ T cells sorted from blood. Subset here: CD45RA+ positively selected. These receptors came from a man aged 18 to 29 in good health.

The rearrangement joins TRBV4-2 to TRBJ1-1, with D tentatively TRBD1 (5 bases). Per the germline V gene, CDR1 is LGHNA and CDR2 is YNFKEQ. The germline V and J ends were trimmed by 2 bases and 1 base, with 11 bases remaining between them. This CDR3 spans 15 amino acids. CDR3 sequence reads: CASSQQYGGNTEAFF. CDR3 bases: TGTGCCAGCAGCCAACAATATGGGGGGAACACTGAAGCTTTCTTT.

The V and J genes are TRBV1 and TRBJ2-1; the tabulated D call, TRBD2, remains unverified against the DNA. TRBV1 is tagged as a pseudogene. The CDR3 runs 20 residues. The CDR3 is CTSSPDPGLAGGGTYNEQFF. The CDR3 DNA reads TGCACCAGCAGCCCCGACCCGGGACTAGCGGGAGGGGGAACCTACAATGAGCAGTTCTTC.

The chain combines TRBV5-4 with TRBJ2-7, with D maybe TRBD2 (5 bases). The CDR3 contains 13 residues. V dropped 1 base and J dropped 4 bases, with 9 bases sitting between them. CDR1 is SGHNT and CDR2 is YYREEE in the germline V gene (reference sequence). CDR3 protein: CASSLIGKYEQYF. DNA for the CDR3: TGTGCCAGCAGCTTGATCGGGAAGTACGAGCAGTACTTC.

DNA for the CDR3: TGTGCCAGCAGTTTACGTGGTGTGGGCACCGGGGAGCTGTTTTTT. This encodes CASSLRGVGTGELFF. This rearrangement joins TRBV28 to TRBJ2-2, with D unresolved. V gave up 2 bases and J gave up 4 bases, with 11 bases separating them. The length of the CDR3 is 15 residues. Germline CDR1 is MDHEN and CDR2 is SYDVKM.

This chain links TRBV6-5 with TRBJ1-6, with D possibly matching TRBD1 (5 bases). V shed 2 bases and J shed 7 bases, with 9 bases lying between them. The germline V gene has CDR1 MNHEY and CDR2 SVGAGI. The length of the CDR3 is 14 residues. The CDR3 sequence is CASSYRNRNSPLHF. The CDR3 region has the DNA TGTGCCAGCAGTTACAGGAACAGGAATTCACCCCTCCACTTT.

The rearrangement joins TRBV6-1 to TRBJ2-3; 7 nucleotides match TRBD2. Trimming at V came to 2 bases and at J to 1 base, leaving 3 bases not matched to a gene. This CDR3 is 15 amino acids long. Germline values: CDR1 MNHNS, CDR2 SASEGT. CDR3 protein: CASSEQRGRTDTQYF. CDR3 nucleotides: TGTGCCAGCAGTGAACAGCGGGGCCGCACAGATACGCAGTATTTT.

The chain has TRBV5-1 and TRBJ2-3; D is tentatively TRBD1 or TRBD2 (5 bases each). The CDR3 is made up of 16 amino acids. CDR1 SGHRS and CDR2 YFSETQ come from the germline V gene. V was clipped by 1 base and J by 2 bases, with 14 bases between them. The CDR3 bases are TGCGCCAGCAGCTTGTTGGGGCAGGACTCCACAGATACGCAGTATTTT. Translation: CASSLLGQDSTDTQYF.

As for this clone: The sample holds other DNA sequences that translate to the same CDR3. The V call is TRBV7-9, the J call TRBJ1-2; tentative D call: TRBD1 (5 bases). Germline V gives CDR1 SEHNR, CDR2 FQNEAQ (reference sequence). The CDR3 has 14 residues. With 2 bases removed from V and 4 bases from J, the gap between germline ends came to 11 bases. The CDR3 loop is CASSLQGPGYGYTF. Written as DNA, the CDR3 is TGTGCCAGCAGCTTACAGGGTCCGGGCTATGGCTACACCTTC.

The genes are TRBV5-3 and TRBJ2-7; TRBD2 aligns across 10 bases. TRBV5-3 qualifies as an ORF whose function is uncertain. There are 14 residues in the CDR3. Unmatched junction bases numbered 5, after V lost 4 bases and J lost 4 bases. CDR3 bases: TGTGCCAGAAGCAACGGGACTAGCGTTTACGAGCAGTACTTC. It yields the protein CARSNGTSVYEQYF.

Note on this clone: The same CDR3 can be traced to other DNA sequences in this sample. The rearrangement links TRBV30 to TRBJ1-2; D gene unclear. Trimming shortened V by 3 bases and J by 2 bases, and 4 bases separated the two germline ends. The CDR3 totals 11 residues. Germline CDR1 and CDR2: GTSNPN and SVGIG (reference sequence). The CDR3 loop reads CAWSRNYGYTF. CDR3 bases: TGTGCCTGGAGCCGAAACTATGGCTACACCTTC.

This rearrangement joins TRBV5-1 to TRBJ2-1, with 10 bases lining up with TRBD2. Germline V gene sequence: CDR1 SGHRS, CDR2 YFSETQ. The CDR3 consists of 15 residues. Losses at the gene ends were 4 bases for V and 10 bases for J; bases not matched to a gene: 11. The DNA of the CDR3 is TGCGCCAGCAGCCCCGGACTAGCGGAGACCCTAGAGCAGTTCTTC. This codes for CASSPGLAETLEQFF.

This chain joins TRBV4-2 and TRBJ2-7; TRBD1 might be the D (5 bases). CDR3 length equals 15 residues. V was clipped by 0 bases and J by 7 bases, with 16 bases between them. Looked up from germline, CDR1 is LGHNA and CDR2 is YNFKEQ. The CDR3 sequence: CASSQDWAGLGEQYF. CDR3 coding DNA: TGTGCCAGCAGCCAAGATTGGGCAGGGCTGGGTGAGCAGTACTTC.

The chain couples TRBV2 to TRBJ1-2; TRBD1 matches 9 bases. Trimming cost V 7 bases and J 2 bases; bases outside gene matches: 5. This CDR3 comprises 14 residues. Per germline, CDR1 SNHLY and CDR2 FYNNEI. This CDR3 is CASMPGQGNYGYTF. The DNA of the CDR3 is TGTGCCAGCATGCCGGGACAGGGAAACTATGGCTACACCTTC.

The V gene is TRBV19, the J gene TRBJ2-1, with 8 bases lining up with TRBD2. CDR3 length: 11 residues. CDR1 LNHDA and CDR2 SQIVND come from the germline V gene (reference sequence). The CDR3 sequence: CAGGTRDEQFF. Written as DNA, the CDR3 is TGTGCTGGGGGGACTAGGGACGAGCAGTTCTTC.

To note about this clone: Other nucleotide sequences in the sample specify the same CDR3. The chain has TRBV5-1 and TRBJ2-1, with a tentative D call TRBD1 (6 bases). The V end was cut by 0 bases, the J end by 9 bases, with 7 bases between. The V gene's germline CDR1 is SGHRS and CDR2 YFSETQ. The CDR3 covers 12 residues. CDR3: CASSLVGGEQFF. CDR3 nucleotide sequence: TGCGCCAGCAGCTTGGTAGGGGGTGAGCAGTTCTTC.

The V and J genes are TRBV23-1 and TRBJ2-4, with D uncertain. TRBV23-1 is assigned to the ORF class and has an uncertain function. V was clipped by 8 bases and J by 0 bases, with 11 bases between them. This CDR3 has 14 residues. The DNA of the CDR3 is TGCGCCAGCCCTAAGGGTTTAGCCAAAAACATTCAGTACTTC. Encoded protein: CASPKGLAKNIQYF.

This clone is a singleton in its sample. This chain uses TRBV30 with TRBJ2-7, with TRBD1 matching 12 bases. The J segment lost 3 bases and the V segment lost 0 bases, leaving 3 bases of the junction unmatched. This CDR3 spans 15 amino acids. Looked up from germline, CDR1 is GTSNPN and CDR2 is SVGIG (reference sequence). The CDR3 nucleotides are TGTGCCTGGAGTGTAGGGGACAGGGGGCTCTACGAGCAGTACTTC. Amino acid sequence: CAWSVGDRGLYEQYF. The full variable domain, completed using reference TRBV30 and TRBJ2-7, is SQTIHQWPATLVQPVGSPLSLECTVEGTSNPNLYWYRQAAGRGLQLLFYSVGIGQISSEVPQNLSASRPQDRQFILSSKKLLLSDSGFYLCAWSVGDRGLYEQYFGPGTRLTVT.

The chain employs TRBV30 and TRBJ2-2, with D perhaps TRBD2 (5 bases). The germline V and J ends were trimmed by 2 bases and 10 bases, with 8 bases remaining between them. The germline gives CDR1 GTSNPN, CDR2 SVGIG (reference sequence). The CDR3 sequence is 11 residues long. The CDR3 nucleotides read TGTGCCTGGAGTCCGAGGGAGGAGCTGTTTTTT. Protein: CAWSPREELFF.

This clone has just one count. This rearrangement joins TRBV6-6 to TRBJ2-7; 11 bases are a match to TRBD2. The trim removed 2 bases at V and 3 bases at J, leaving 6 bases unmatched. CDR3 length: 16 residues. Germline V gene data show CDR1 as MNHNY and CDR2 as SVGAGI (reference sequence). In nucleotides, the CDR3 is TGTGCCAGCAGTTACGGGGGACTAGCGGAGATCTACGAGCAGTACTTC. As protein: CASSYGGLAEIYEQYF.

CDR3 bases: TGTGCCAGCAGTGAATCGTCTAGCGGGAGGACCTACGAGCAGTACTTC. It codes for CASSESSSGRTYEQYF. The chain recombines TRBV2 with TRBJ2-7, with 11 bases matching TRBD2. J lost 2 bases, V lost 2 bases, and 5 bases had no gene match. Germline V lookup: CDR1 SNHLY, CDR2 FYNNEI. The CDR3 has 16 residues.

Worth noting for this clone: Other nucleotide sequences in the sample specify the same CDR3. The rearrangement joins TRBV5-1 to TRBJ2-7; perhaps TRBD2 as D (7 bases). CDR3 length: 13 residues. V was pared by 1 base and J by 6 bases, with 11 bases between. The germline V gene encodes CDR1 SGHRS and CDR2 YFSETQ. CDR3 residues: CASSLSGEGEQYF. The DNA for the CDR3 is TGCGCCAGCAGCTTGTCAGGGGAGGGCGAGCAGTACTTC.

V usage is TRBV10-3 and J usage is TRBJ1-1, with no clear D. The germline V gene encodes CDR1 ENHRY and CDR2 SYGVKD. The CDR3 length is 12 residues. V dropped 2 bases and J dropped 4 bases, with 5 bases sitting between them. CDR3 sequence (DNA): TGTGCCATCAGTGAGACCTCCACTGAAGCTTTCTTT. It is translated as CAISETSTEAFF.

CDR3: CASSPVGAGELFF. CDR3 nucleotide sequence: TGTGCCAGCTCACCAGTGGGCGCGGGGGAGCTGTTTTTT. The rearrangement joins TRBV18 to TRBJ2-2; the D is unclear. This CDR3 region has 13 residues. Trimming cost V 2 bases and J 8 bases, with 9 bases left between them. The germline CDR1 and CDR2 sequences are KGHSH and LQKENI.